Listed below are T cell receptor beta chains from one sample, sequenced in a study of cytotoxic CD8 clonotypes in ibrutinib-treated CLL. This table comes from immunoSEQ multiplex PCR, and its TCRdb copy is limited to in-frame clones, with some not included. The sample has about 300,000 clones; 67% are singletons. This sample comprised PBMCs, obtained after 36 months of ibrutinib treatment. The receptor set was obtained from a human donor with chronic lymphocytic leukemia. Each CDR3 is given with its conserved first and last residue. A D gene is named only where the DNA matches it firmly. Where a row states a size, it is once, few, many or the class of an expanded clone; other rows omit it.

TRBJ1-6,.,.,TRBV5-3,TGTGCCAGAAGCTTGGACGGCGACCGCTCACCCCTCCACTTT,CARSLDGDRSPLHF
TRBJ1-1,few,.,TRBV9,TGTGCCAGCAGCGTGGGGACGTTTAACACTGAAGCTTTCTTT,CASSVGTFNTEAFF
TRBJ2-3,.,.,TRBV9,TGTGCCAGCAGCGCATTCCTGGCCGACGAAGATACGCAGTATTTT,CASSAFLADEDTQYF
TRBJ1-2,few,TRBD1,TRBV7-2,TGTGCCAGCTGGACAGGAGCCTATGGCTACACCTTC,CASWTGAYGYTF
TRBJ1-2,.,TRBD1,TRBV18,TGTGCCAGCTCACGACCGGACAGGATTGGCTACACCTTC,CASSRPDRIGYTF
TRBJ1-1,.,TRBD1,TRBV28,TGTGCCAGCAGTCCTGCTCGGACAGGGGGCACTGAAGCTTTCTTT,CASSPARTGGTEAFF
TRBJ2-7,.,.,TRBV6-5,TGTGCCAGCAGTTACTATCGTGTCGGTAGCTCCTACGAGCAGTACTTC,CASSYYRVGSSYEQYF
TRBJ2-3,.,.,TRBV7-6,TGTGCCAGCAGCTTAGGTCATCGGGGCACAGATACGCAGTATTTT,CASSLGHRGTDTQYF
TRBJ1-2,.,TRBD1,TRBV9,TGTGCCAGCAGCGTAGTTTCGGGGACAGAATATGGCTACACCTTC,CASSVVSGTEYGYTF
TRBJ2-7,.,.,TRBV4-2,TGTGCCAGCAGCCCCGGGGCCGGAGTCTACGAGCAGTACTTC,CASSPGAGVYEQYF
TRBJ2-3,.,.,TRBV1,TGCACCAGCAGCCAAGAGGGACTAGCGGGGGCCACAGATACGCAGTATTTT,CTSSQEGLAGATDTQYF
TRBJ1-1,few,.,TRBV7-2,TGTGCCAGCAGCTTAAGAGGAGGCGGGAACACTGAAGCTTTCTTT,CASSLRGGGNTEAFF
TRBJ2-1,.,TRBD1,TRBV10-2,TGCGCCAGCAGGTGGACAGGGGGCTACAATGAGCAGTTCTTC,CASRWTGGYNEQFF
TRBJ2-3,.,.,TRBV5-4,TGTGCCAGCAGCCCCCACCCGGGCGGGGCTAGCACAGATACGCAGTATTTT,CASSPHPGGASTDTQYF
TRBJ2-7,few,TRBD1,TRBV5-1,TGCGCCAGCAGCTTGGCGACAGGGGGCTACTACGAGCAGTACTTC,CASSLATGGYYEQYF
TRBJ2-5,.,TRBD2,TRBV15,TGTGCCACCAGCACTAGACTAGCGGGGCTGGCCGAGACCCAGTACTTC,CATSTRLAGLAETQYF
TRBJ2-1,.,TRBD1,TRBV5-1,TGCGCCAGCAGCTCAATGAGGGGGCCTGAGCAGTTCTTC,CASSSMRGPEQFF
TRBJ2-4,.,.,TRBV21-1,TGTGCCAGCAGCAAGGGGGACCGGGGGGCCAAAAACATTCAGTACTTC,CASSKGDRGAKNIQYF
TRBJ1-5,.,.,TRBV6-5,TGTGCCAGCAGTTACCACGACAGATCAGAGCCCCAGCATTTT,CASSYHDRSEPQHF
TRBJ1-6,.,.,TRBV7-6,TGTGCCAGCAGAAAAGACCCTTATGGGAATTCACCCCTCCACTTT,CASRKDPYGNSPLHF
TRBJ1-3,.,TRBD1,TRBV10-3,TGTGCCATCAGGGGACAGGGTTCGAGCTCTGGAAACACCATATATTTT,CAIRGQGSSSGNTIYF
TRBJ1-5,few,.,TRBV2,TGTGCCAGCAGCCACCCGGCGGGCAGGGCGAGTCAGCCCCAGCATTTT,CASSHPAGRASQPQHF
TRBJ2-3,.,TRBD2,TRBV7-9,TGTGCCAGCAGCTCAACTAATACTATCTCTAGCGGGGATACAGATACGCAGTATTTT,CASSSTNTISSGDTDTQYF
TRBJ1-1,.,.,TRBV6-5,TGTGCCAGCAGTTACTCAGACTCCCTCAACACTGAAGCTTTCTTT,CASSYSDSLNTEAFF
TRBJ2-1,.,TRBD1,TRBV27,TGTGCCAGCAGTTCCGACAGGGGGGCAAATGAGCAGTTCTTC,CASSSDRGANEQFF
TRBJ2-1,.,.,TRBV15,TGTGCCACCAGCAGCGAATCACCTCGAAATGAGCAGTTCTTC,CATSSESPRNEQFF
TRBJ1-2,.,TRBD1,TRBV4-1,TGCGCCAGCAGCCAAACAGGGGACGGCTATGGCTACACCTTC,CASSQTGDGYGYTF
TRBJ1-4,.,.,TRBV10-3,TGTGCCATCAGAGGTACAGGGCACGAGACCAAACTGTTTTTT,CAIRGTGHETKLFF
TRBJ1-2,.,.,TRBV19,TGTGCCAGTAGTCGCCAAGACAGTGGCTACACCTTC,CASSRQDSGYTF
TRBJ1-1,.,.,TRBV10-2,TGCGCCGTAATAGAGGATACCTACACTGAAGCTTTCTTT,CAVIEDTYTEAFF
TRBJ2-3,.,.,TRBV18,TGTGCCAGCTCACCACCGACAGTACTCAGCACAGATACGCAGTATTTT,CASSPPTVLSTDTQYF
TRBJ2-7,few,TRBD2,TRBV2,TGTGCCAGCAGTGCTCGGACTAGCGGGGGGGACGAGCAGTACTTC,CASSARTSGGDEQYF
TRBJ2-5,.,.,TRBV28,TGTGCCAGCAGTCGGGTGGGGCAGCAAGAGACCCAGTACTTC,CASSRVGQQETQYF
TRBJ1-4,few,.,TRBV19,TGTGCCAGTAGTCACAGGGCGTTGGGTAATGAAAAACTGTTTTTT,CASSHRALGNEKLFF
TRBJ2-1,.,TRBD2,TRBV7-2,TGTGCCAGCAGCGTCCGACTAGCGGGTTTCTCCTACAATGAGCAGTTCTTC,CASSVRLAGFSYNEQFF
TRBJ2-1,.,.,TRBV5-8,TGTGCCAGCAGCTTGGATGTGGGGGCGCGTTACAATGAGCAGTTCTTC,CASSLDVGARYNEQFF
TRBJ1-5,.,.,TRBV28,TGTGCCAGCAGTTTACTCGGGACTCAGCCCCAGCATTTT,CASSLLGTQPQHF
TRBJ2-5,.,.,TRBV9,TGTGCCAGCAGCCGCGAGACGTTATACCAAGAGACCCAGTACTTC,CASSRETLYQETQYF
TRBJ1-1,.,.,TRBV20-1,TGCAGTGCTACCGACAACCCTGAAGCTTTCTTT,CSATDNPEAFF
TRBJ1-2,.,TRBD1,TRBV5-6,TGTGCCAGCCAGACAGGGGGCAGCTATGGCTACACCTTC,CASQTGGSYGYTF
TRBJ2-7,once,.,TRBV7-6,TGTGCCAGCAGCTTAACGCCCGGGACACCCGAGCAGTACTTC,CASSLTPGTPEQYF
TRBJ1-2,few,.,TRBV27,TGTGCCAGCAGTTTATCGGAGGGCCTGGGGGGCTACACCTTC,CASSLSEGLGGYTF
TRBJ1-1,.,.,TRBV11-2,TGTGCCAGCAGCCCGGCCGGCCGGATGAACACTGAAGCTTTCTTT,CASSPAGRMNTEAFF
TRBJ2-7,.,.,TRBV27,TGTGCCAGCATCACGTCCGGCGGTGGCTCATACGAGCAGTACTTC,CASITSGGGSYEQYF
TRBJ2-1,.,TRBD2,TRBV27,TGTGCCAGCAAGGTCCTGGCGGGAGGGCCCGGTGAGCAGTTCTTC,CASKVLAGGPGEQFF
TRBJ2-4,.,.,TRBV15,TGTGCCACCAGCAGAAGGGAGGTTAGCGCCAACATTCAGTACTTC,CATSRREVSANIQYF
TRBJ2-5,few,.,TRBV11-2,TGTGCCAGCAGCTTGGTTTACGGGGGAGGCGAGACCCAGTACTTC,CASSLVYGGGETQYF
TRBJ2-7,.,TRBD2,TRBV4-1,TGCGCCAGCGCAGGGTTACTTTGGACTAGCGACACCTACGAGCAGTACTTC,CASAGLLWTSDTYEQYF
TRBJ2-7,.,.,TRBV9,TGTGCCAGCAGCCCCGGACATCACGAGCAGTACTTC,CASSPGHHEQYF
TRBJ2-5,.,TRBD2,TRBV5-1,TGCGCCAGCAGCTGGGTAGCGGGAGGGCCCGAGGGTACCCAGTACTTC,CASSWVAGGPEGTQYF
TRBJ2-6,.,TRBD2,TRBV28,TGTGCCAGCAAAAAAACTCCCGGGACTACCTCTGGGGCCAACGTCCTGACTTTC,CASKKTPGTTSGANVLTF
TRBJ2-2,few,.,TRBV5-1,TGCGCCAGCAATTCGGGGGCGAACACCGGGGAGCTGTTTTTT,CASNSGANTGELFF
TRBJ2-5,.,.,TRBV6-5,TGTGCCAGCAGTTACTCGATCCCGGGGGAGACCCAGTACTTC,CASSYSIPGETQYF
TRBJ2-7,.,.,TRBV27,TGTGCCAGCAGTTCCGGGTTCGGAGAGCAGTACTTC,CASSSGFGEQYF